The TCR beta chain under discussion was sequenced for a study of spatial heterogeneity in lung cancer. At the level of the study: Detection consistently captured more beta-chain sequences than alpha-chain sequences. General study results and limits: Resection blood, more than follow-up blood, showed ubiquitous expanded tumor TCRs.

V gave up 2 bases and J gave up 5 bases, with 22 bases separating them. The length of the CDR3 is 17 residues. Per germline, CDR1 LNHNV and CDR2 YYDKDF (reference sequence). TCRdb analysed the 5' RACE reads with MiXCR anew, one entry per CDR3 protein. The data contain approximately 14,000 distinct CDR3 sequences, more than 10% of them singletons. The sample's time point: sample taken at primary tumor resection. Frozen PBMC, nontumor lung or tumor provided whole RNA, which was sequenced unsorted. Samples were donated by 72 untreated early-stage non-small cell lung cancer patients. This clonotype showed up many times. Its antigen is still unknown.

This TCR came from a female donor with early-stage non-small cell lung cancer. The rearrangement joins TRBV15 to TRBJ2-7; either TRBD1 or TRBD2 may fit D (5 bases each). The sample in question was PBMCs, obtained at surgery. DNA for the CDR3: TGTGCCACCAGCAGACCTCTGGGTATCGGGGCATCTAACGAGCAGTACTTC. The encoded protein is CATSRPLGIGASNEQYF.